The following is a T cell receptor beta chain sequence with its context. TCRdb's copy holds only in-frame clones and misses some; the assay was immunoSEQ multiplex PCR. This sample has about 110,000 clones, with 75% to 85% found just once. This entry is derived from a study of blood T cell repertoires in COVID-19. The sequenced sample consisted of peripheral blood. The TCR sequence derives from a man between 65 and 79 years old with acute or convalescent COVID-19.

In nucleotides, the CDR3 is TGCGCCAGCAGTGAGTCGAGTCAACAAGAGACCCAGTACTTC. Translated, it gives CASSESSQQETQYF. The chain joins TRBV10-2 to TRBJ2-5; unclear D gene. In germline, CDR1 is WSHSY, CDR2 SAAADI. The CDR3 has 14 residues. Between the trimmed V and J ends, which lost 0 bases and 2 bases, there was a span of 7 bases.